The entry below gives a single T cell receptor (beta chain) sequence along with its context. Its antigen is not known. This entry comes from a study of T cell responses to AZD1222 COVID-19 vaccine. Whole-study findings and limits: In a largely white British group with more females than males, clonal diversity was possibly underestimated. Only after the peak T cell response were repertoires sampled.

Here immunoSEQ multiplex PCR was the method, and the copy in TCRdb shows in-frame clones only, minus some. Among fewer than 65,000 clones listed, 84% were seen once. The sequenced sample was peripheral blood, obtained on day 0 of AZD1222 vaccination. The receptor's source is an adult in good health.

Here the CDR3 reads CASSKGYRVGGYTF. The CDR3 coding sequence is TGTGCCAGCTCTAAAGGATACAGGGTGGGAGGCTACACCTTC. V and J are TRBV7-2 and TRBJ1-2; TRBD1 might be the D (6 bases). The CDR3 loop spans 14 amino acids. Between the trimmed V and J ends, which lost 8 bases and 8 bases, there was a span of 21 bases. The germline CDR1 and CDR2 sequences are SGHTA and FQGNSA.